This T cell receptor beta chain originates from a study of Ad26.COV2.S vaccination and SARS-CoV-2 variants. The V gene's germline CDR1 is GTSNPN and CDR2 SVGIG (reference sequence). CDR3 length equals 13 residues. Trimming pared 3 bases from V and 0 bases from J, leaving 9 bases between. TCRdb keeps only in-frame clones here, not all; method: immunoSEQ multiplex PCR. The repertoire holds about 350,000 clones, with 85% to 90% as singletons. Noted treatment: 15 to 20 received Ad26.COV2.S at low or high dose, single or two shots; about 5 received placebo; per-sample allocation not given. Day 63 after the first injection of vaccine or placebo was the sampling time.

This rearrangement joins TRBV30 to TRBJ2-7; D remains ambiguous. The material sequenced was peripheral blood, taken in a trial of Ad26.COV2.S vaccine versus placebo. This TCR came from a person aged 18-65 years who received the Ad26.COV2.S COVID-19 vaccine or a placebo. CDR3 sequence (DNA): TGTGCCTGGAGGCGTTTGAGCTCCTACGAGCAGTACTTC. Translating gives CAWRRLSSYEQYF.